One and the same sample provided the 27 T cell receptor beta chains below, sequenced in a study of blood T cell repertoires in COVID-19. Sequencing was performed with immunoSEQ multiplex PCR; in TCRdb, only in-frame clones are kept and a portion is missing. The sample holds about 120,000 clones; 75% to 90% are singletons and the top ten take over 7%. Specimen: peripheral blood. The receptors come from a human donor in a cohort sampled during active COVID-19.

The chain uses TRBV3-1 (or the pseudogene TRBV3-2) and TRBJ2-2, with TRBD2 matching over 7 bases. CDR1 is LGHDT, CDR2 YNNKEL, per germline (reference sequence). V was clipped by 5 bases and J by 6 bases; unmatched bases: 9. This CDR3 has 15 residues. The CDR3 region has the DNA TGTGCCAGCAGCACCAGGACTAGGGGCCCCGGGGAGCTGTTTTTT. Amino acid sequence: CASSTRTRGPGELFF.

This chain connects TRBV11-3 to TRBJ1-4; no clear D. V dropped 1 base and J dropped 7 bases, with 4 bases sitting between them. The CDR3 has 12 amino acids. Germline CDR1 is SGHNT and CDR2 is YENEEA. The CDR3 region is CASSLGGEKLFF. The CDR3 nucleotides read TGTGCCAGCAGCTTAGGAGGTGAAAAACTGTTTTTT.

This clone was recorded only once. The rearrangement uses TRBV24-1 and TRBJ2-3, with TRBD2 as a possible D gene (5 bases). Trimming took off 4 bases at V and 2 bases at J, with 12 bases between the two ends. Germline-derived CDR1 and CDR2 are KGHDR and SFDVKD. The CDR3 loop spans 15 amino acids. CDR3 DNA: TGTGCCACCAGTGAGCGGGCGTCAGACACAGATACGCAGTATTTT. Protein product: CATSERASDTDTQYF.

The chain uses TRBV6-1 and TRBJ2-5, with a tentative D call TRBD1 (5 bases). The germline CDR1 and CDR2 sequences are MNHNS and SASEGT. V shed 3 bases and J shed 5 bases, with 10 bases lying between them. The CDR3 consists of 13 residues. CDR3 region: CASSDRVLETQYF. In DNA form, the CDR3 reads TGTGCCAGCAGTGACAGGGTCTTGGAGACCCAGTACTTC.

The chain uses TRBV6-5 and TRBJ1-1; TRBD1 might be the D (6 bases). V was pared by 7 bases and J by 2 bases, with 17 bases between. CDR1 and CDR2 (germline): MNHEY, SVGAGI. The CDR3 runs 15 residues. In nucleotides, the CDR3 is TGTGCCAGCACCGGACAGTCCCAGGGAAACACTGAAGCTTTCTTT. Amino acid sequence: CASTGQSQGNTEAFF.

The CDR3 protein is CASSSGITEAFF. The CDR3 DNA is TGTGCCAGCAGTTCAGGGATCACTGAAGCTTTCTTT. J is TRBJ1-1 and V is TRBV3-1 (or the pseudogene TRBV3-2), with D maybe TRBD1 (5 bases). Trimming cost V 6 bases and J 4 bases, with 9 bases left between them. Germline CDR1 is LGHDT and CDR2 is YNNKEL (reference sequence). There are 12 residues in the CDR3.

V and J are TRBV28 and TRBJ1-1; the D is unclear. CDR3 length: 16 residues. The germline gives CDR1 MDHEN, CDR2 SYDVKM. V lost 3 bases and J lost 0, with 14 bases in between. CDR3 nucleotides: TGTGCCAGCAGTTTTCCCCTCTCTTATATGAACACTGAAGCTTTCTTT. Translation: CASSFPLSYMNTEAFF.

V is TRBV5-4 and J is TRBJ1-6; no reliable D call. Germline values: CDR1 SGHNT, CDR2 YYREEE (reference sequence). V lost 3 bases, J lost 11 bases, and 15 bases lay in between. The CDR3 has 14 amino acids. The CDR3 is CASSSNPAEPPLHF. The CDR3 DNA follows: TGTGCCAGCAGCTCCAACCCGGCGGAGCCACCCCTCCACTTT.

The chain's CDR3 is CASSLLGTGASNQPQHF. As DNA, the CDR3 is TGTGCCAGCAGTTTACTTGGGACAGGGGCCAGCAATCAGCCCCAGCATTTT. The chain is built from TRBV28 and TRBJ1-5; 10 bases map to TRBD1. CDR1 and CDR2 from the germline V gene are MDHEN and SYDVKM. V shed 2 bases, J shed 1 base, and the junction held 5 bases outside the gene matches. The CDR3 is made up of 17 amino acids.

The rearrangement uses TRBV4-2 and TRBJ1-6, with D possibly matching TRBD1 (5 bases). V was shortened by 8 bases and J by 5 bases, with 13 bases between the two germline ends. This CDR3 contains 14 residues. Germline V gene data show CDR1 as LGHNA and CDR2 as YNFKEQ. In DNA, the CDR3 is TGTGCCAGCGCGGCAGGGCAAGATAATTCACCCCTCCACTTT. Protein sequence: CASAAGQDNSPLHF.

This chain joins TRBV7-8 and TRBJ2-1; D perhaps matches TRBD1 (6 bases). The germline V gene has CDR1 SGHVS and CDR2 FQNEAQ. This CDR3 has 18 residues. Trimming took off 5 bases at V and 4 bases at J, with 24 bases between the two ends. CDR3 residues: CASSREGQGSVSYNEQFF. CDR3 DNA sequence: TGTGCCAGCAGCCGAGAGGGACAAGGGTCGGTTAGTTACAATGAGCAGTTCTTC.

This clone showed up just once. The chain combines TRBV7-2 with TRBJ2-7; TRBD2 matches at 10 bases. The CDR3 is made up of 15 amino acids. Per the germline V gene, CDR1 is SGHTA and CDR2 is FQGNSA. V shed 2 bases and J 2 bases; nucleotides not matched to a gene: 3. The CDR3 DNA follows: TGTGCCAGCAGCTTACAGCGGGGGGGTACCTACGAGCAGTACTTC. This translates into CASSLQRGGTYEQYF.

The chain recombines TRBV12-5 with TRBJ2-7, with TRBD1 matching 7 bases. Trimming cost V 4 bases and J 1 base; bases outside gene matches: 7. The CDR3 runs 15 residues. Germline CDR1 LGHNT, CDR2 FRNRAP. The DNA of the CDR3 is TGTGCTAGTGGTTCCGGACAGGTACCGTCCTACGAGCAGTACTTC. Encoded protein: CASGSGQVPSYEQYF.

The chain couples TRBV6-5 to TRBJ2-3, with 8 bases matching TRBD1. The CDR3 totals 14 residues. Germline CDR1 MNHEY, CDR2 SVGAGI. Trimming removed 7 bases from V and 2 bases from J; junction bases left unmatched: 5. CDR3 sequence (DNA): TGTGCCAGCAATCGGGACAGGTCCACAGATACGCAGTATTTT. Translating it yields CASNRDRSTDTQYF.

This clone was observed a few times. J is TRBJ2-1 and V is TRBV9, with 8 bases that match TRBD2. Germline CDR1 reads SGDLS; CDR2 reads YYNGEE. The length of the CDR3 is 16 residues. V shed 2 bases, J shed 8 bases, and the junction held 12 bases outside the gene matches. The CDR3 DNA reads as TGTGCCAGCAGCGTCCGTCGGGGGGGCCTCATCCATGAGCAGTTCTTC. It encodes CASSVRRGGLIHEQFF. The entire variable domain, with the rest obtained from reference TRBV9 and TRBJ2-1, is as follows: DSGVTQTPKHLITATGQRVTLRCSPRSGDLSVYWYQQSLDQGLQFLIQYYNGEERAKGNILERFSAQQFPDLHSELNLSSLELGDSALYFCASSVRRGGLIHEQFFGPGTRLTVL.

V usage is TRBV14 and J usage is TRBJ1-1; D possibly corresponds to TRBD1 (6 bases). V lost 5 bases and J lost 0, with 16 bases in between. Germline CDR1 SGHDN, CDR2 FVKESK. The CDR3 covers 16 residues. The CDR3 DNA follows: TGTGCCAGCAGCTGGCTGGGGGCAATCATGAACACTGAAGCTTTCTTT. This translates into CASSWLGAIMNTEAFF.

This chain links TRBV7-3 with TRBJ2-2; D might be TRBD2 (5 bases). Germline assignment: CDR1 SGHTA and CDR2 FQGTGA. CDR3 length equals 16 residues. Between the trimmed V and J ends, which lost 5 bases and 3 bases, there was a span of 16 bases. Here the CDR3 DNA reads TGTGCCAGCAGCACCGGGCCCGTGGGAGACACCGGGGAGCTGTTTTTT. Translation gives CASSTGPVGDTGELFF.

The chain has TRBV7-9 and TRBJ2-1, with TRBD2 identical over 7 bases. Germline trimming cut 5 bases from V and 6 bases from J; bases unmatched to any gene: 10. Germline V gives CDR1 SEHNR, CDR2 FQNEAQ (reference sequence). CDR3 length equals 15 residues. The CDR3 loop is CASSPGGRTANEQFF. The DNA for the CDR3 is TGTGCCAGCAGCCCTGGCGGGAGAACCGCCAATGAGCAGTTCTTC.

The chain couples TRBV6-5 to TRBJ2-5; 11 bases map to TRBD1. Germline CDR1 MNHEY, CDR2 SVGAGI. CDR3 length: 16 residues. V dropped 4 bases and J dropped 5; count of bases not matched to a gene: 9. The CDR3 reads CASSSWTGGGGETQYF. The CDR3, as DNA: TGTGCCAGCAGTTCCTGGACAGGGGGCGGTGGGGAGACCCAGTACTTC.

Only a few counts were recorded for this clone. The J gene is TRBJ2-5, the V gene TRBV9; D may be TRBD2 (5 bases). The V gene's germline CDR1 is SGDLS and CDR2 YYNGEE. V lost 2 bases, J lost 1 base, and 12 bases lay in between. CDR3 size: 15 residues. The CDR3 loop is CASSVRDYRQETQYF. CDR3 DNA sequence: TGTGCCAGCAGCGTCAGAGACTACCGCCAAGAGACCCAGTACTTC.

CDR3 sequence reads: CASSVGRGPPYEQYF. The CDR3 DNA is TGTGCCAGCAGCGTAGGGCGGGGGCCTCCCTACGAGCAGTACTTC. The chain recombines TRBV9 with TRBJ2-7, with D maybe TRBD2 (7 bases). Deletions cut 0 bases from V and 2 bases from J, with 12 bases between. The CDR3 is 15 amino acids. Germline loops: CDR1 SGDLS, CDR2 YYNGEE. The variable domain in full, completed from reference TRBV9 and TRBJ2-7, reads DSGVTQTPKHLITATGQRVTLRCSPRSGDLSVYWYQQSLDQGLQFLIQYYNGEERAKGNILERFSAQQFPDLHSELNLSSLELGDSALYFCASSVGRGPPYEQYFGPGTRLTVT.

The rearrangement uses TRBV27 and TRBJ1-4, with 8 bases fitting TRBD1. The CDR3 is made up of 15 amino acids. Trimming took 5 bases from V and 3 from J; bases not matched to a gene: 5. The germline V gene has CDR1 MNHEY and CDR2 SMNVEV (reference sequence). The DNA for the CDR3 is TGTGCCAGCAGTACGACAGGGGCGGCTAATGAAAAACTGTTTTTT. Amino acids: CASSTTGAANEKLFF.

This rearrangement joins TRBV27 to TRBJ1-2; D not certain. V was cut by 3 bases and J by 3 bases, with 11 bases left in between. This CDR3 has 14 amino acids. Looked up from germline, CDR1 is MNHEY and CDR2 is SMNVEV (reference sequence). CDR3 region: CASSLAGTHYGYTF. The CDR3, as DNA: TGTGCCAGCAGTTTGGCAGGAACTCACTATGGCTACACCTTC.

The V gene is TRBV19, the J gene TRBJ2-5, with TRBD1 matching over 7 bases. The V segment lost 5 bases and the J segment 5 bases; nucleotides outside the gene matches: 5. In germline, CDR1 is LNHDA, CDR2 SQIVND (reference sequence). The CDR3 spans 13 residues. CDR3 nucleotides: TGTGCCAGTAGTTTCAGGGGGTGGGAGACCCAGTACTTC. It specifies CASSFRGWETQYF.

V usage is TRBV14 and J usage is TRBJ2-1, with D perhaps TRBD2 (6 bases). Germline CDR1 reads SGHDN; CDR2 reads FVKESK. Trimming left V 1 base short and J 0 bases short, with 10 bases between. This CDR3 comprises 16 residues. CDR3 in DNA: TGTGCCAGCAGCCAAGTTGCGGGGAGCTCCTACAATGAGCAGTTCTTC. It is translated as CASSQVAGSSYNEQFF.

This chain joins TRBV21-1 and TRBJ1-1. TRBV21-1 is deemed a pseudogene. The CDR3 spans 13 residues. CDR3 sequence: CASSKARRREAFF. The DNA for the CDR3 is TGTGCCAGCAGCAAAGCGCGGAGGAGGGAAGCTTTCTTT.

This chain connects TRBV5-4 to TRBJ2-1; TRBD2 agrees at 10 bases. The germline V gene encodes CDR1 SGHNT and CDR2 YYREEE (reference sequence). The V segment lost 0 bases and the J segment 5 bases; nucleotides outside the gene matches: 8. The CDR3 runs 17 residues. The CDR3 region is CASSLAKTSGVHNEQFF. Here the CDR3 DNA reads TGTGCCAGCAGCTTGGCCAAAACTAGCGGGGTCCACAATGAGCAGTTCTTC.